This T cell receptor beta chain was retrieved from a study of radiotherapy plus CTLA-4 blockade in lung cancer. At the level of the study: Of all patients, over 15% responded objectively and approximately 31% showed disease control. Study-wide findings and caveats: Reportedly, early blood T cell clone dynamics best predicted response, with interferon-beta. Expansion in blood of tumor-derived TCR clones was seen after radiotherapy plus ipilimumab.

Receiving focal radiation plus CTLA-4 blockade with ipilimumab were patients who had chemo-refractory metastatic non-small-cell lung cancer. Assay: immunoSEQ multiplex PCR; the TCRdb copy retains only in-frame clones and omits some. The sample lists 85,000 to 100,000 clones, more than 75% occurring once. Of note for this clone: The antigen remains undetermined.

The J segment lost 6 bases and the V segment lost 0 bases, leaving 3 bases of the junction unmatched. The CDR3 covers 15 residues. CDR1 is ENHRY, CDR2 SYGVKD, per germline. The V gene is TRBV10-3, the J gene TRBJ2-7; the match to TRBD2 covers 12 bases. The source of this sequence is a human donor with non-small cell lung cancer that progressed on radiotherapy plus ipilimumab. The specimen comprised peripheral blood, sampled from a patient treated with radiotherapy plus ipilimumab. The CDR3: CAISESTSGRSEQYF. CDR3 DNA: TGTGCCATCAGTGAGTCAACTAGCGGGAGGTCCGAGCAGTACTTC.